A selection of T cell receptor beta chains follows, all from one sample in a study of cytomegalovirus exposure and HLA in healthy donors. Sequencing used immunoSEQ multiplex PCR; TCRdb keeps in-frame clones, though not all of them. The sample includes around 130,000 clones, over 75% of them seen just once. Sequenced: PBMCs. These receptors were collected from a female donor in good health and CMV-seronegative. The CDR3 runs from the conserved cysteine through the conserved F or W. Fields, in order: D gene, J gene, V gene, clone size, CDR3 protein, CDR3 DNA. D genes are given only for firm matches. Clone size appears in some rows only: once, few, many, or a class for an expanded clone.

NA,TRBJ2-7,TRBV29-1,few,CSVGGGYEQYF,TGCAGCGTTGGCGGCGGCTACGAGCAGTACTTC
NA,TRBJ2-2,TRBV2,once,CASSEGLSGNTGELFF,TGTGCCAGCAGTGAAGGGTTGAGCGGGAACACCGGGGAGCTGTTTTTT
NA,TRBJ2-2,TRBV5-1,NA,CASSLVAGARTGELFF,TGCGCCAGCAGCTTGGTGGCGGGGGCTAGGACCGGGGAGCTGTTTTTT
NA,TRBJ1-2,TRBV6-1,NA,CASRAGHLDGYTF,TGTGCCAGCAGAGCGGGACACCTCGATGGCTACACCTTC
TRBD1,TRBJ1-1,TRBV9,once,CASSSGTGYDTEAFF,TGTGCCAGCAGTTCCGGGACAGGGTACGACACTGAAGCTTTCTTT
TRBD1,TRBJ1-5,TRBV6-1,few,CASRGVDRGRQPQHF,TGTGCCAGCAGGGGGGTGGACAGGGGACGACAGCCCCAGCATTTT
NA,TRBJ2-7,TRBV6-1,NA,CASSELGDMMREQYF,TGTGCCAGCAGTGAATTGGGAGACATGATGCGCGAGCAGTACTTC
NA,TRBJ2-1,TRBV6-4,NA,CASSGQGGSYNEQFF,TGTGCCAGCAGTGGGCAAGGGGGCTCCTACAATGAGCAGTTCTTC
TRBD2,TRBJ2-5,TRBV5-8,NA,CASSLVGTSVYQETQYF,TGTGCCAGCAGCTTGGTGGGGACTAGCGTGTACCAAGAGACCCAGTACTTC
NA,TRBJ2-7,TRBV4-1,NA,CASSQESRVTYEQYF,TGCGCCAGCAGCCAAGAATCGAGGGTCACGTACGAGCAGTACTTC
NA,TRBJ1-3,TRBV30,NA,CAWIPGAGNTIYF,TGTGCCTGGATACCAGGGGCTGGAAACACCATATATTTT
TRBD2,TRBJ2-1,TRBV7-9,NA,CASSLVLAGNNEQFF,TGTGCCAGCAGCTTAGTTCTAGCGGGTAACAATGAGCAGTTCTTC
NA,TRBJ1-1,TRBV19,NA,CASSRTAWNTEAFF,TGTGCCAGTAGCCGGACAGCTTGGAACACTGAAGCTTTCTTT
NA,TRBJ2-1,TRBV27,NA,CASSPGYNEQFF,TGTGCCAGCAGCCCAGGGTACAATGAGCAGTTCTTC
TRBD2,TRBJ2-5,TRBV28,NA,CASSLSGRVTETQYF,TGTGCCAGCAGTCTAAGCGGGAGGGTAACCGAGACCCAGTACTTC
NA,TRBJ2-1,TRBV7-9,few,CASSITDGNEQFF,TGTGCCAGCAGCATAACCGACGGGAATGAGCAGTTCTTC
TRBD2,TRBJ2-3,TRBV19,NA,CASKRLAGNTDTQYF,TGTGCCAGTAAACGGCTAGCGGGGAACACAGATACGCAGTATTTT
NA,TRBJ1-4,TRBV5-1,NA,CASSLDSASGEKLFF,TGCGCCAGCAGCTTGGACAGTGCGAGCGGTGAAAAACTGTTTTTT
TRBD1,TRBJ1-2,TRBV5-6,NA,CASSIGGTGVDGYTF,TGTGCCAGCAGCATCGGTGGGACAGGGGTGGATGGCTACACCTTC
NA,TRBJ2-1,TRBV10-1,NA,CASYSTGHHNEQFF,TGCGCCAGCTATTCAACAGGACACCACAATGAGCAGTTCTTC
TRBD1,TRBJ1-1,TRBV7-9,few,CASSNIPGQRVNTEAFF,TGTGCCAGCAGCAACATTCCGGGACAGCGAGTGAACACTGAAGCTTTCTTT
NA,TRBJ2-1,TRBV19,NA,CASSVQGASLAGAYNEQFF,TGTGCCAGTAGTGTCCAGGGGGCATCGTTAGCGGGGGCATACAATGAGCAGTTCTTC
TRBD1,TRBJ2-7,TRBV6-1,NA,CASSFFRDSYEQYF,TGTGCCAGCAGTTTTTTCCGGGACAGTTACGAGCAGTACTTC
NA,TRBJ2-5,TRBV7-3,NA,CASSLSDGKETQYF,TGTGCCAGCAGCTTAAGTGACGGGAAAGAGACCCAGTACTTC
NA,TRBJ2-2,TRBV6-1,NA,CASSEKRGSGELFF,TGTGCCAGCAGTGAAAAAAGGGGGTCCGGGGAGCTGTTTTTT
NA,TRBJ1-5,TRBV11-1,NA,CASSPPVRGNQPQHF,TGTGCCAGCAGTCCCCCGGTTCGCGGCAATCAGCCCCAGCATTTT
TRBD2,TRBJ2-1,TRBV27,NA,CASSLPLEREAYNEQFF,TGTGCCAGCAGTTTACCCCTAGAGCGGGAGGCATACAATGAGCAGTTCTTC
TRBD1,TRBJ1-4,TRBV7-8,NA,CASSSDRGNEKLFF,TGTGCCAGCAGCTCCGACAGGGGGAATGAAAAACTGTTTTTT
NA,TRBJ1-2,TRBV2,NA,CASSDPKGVKGYTF,TGTGCCAGCAGTGATCCTAAGGGGGTGAAAGGCTACACCTTC
NA,TRBJ1-5,TRBV19,NA,CASSIVRQPQHF,TGTGCCAGTAGTATAGTACGGCAGCCCCAGCATTTT
TRBD2,TRBJ2-7,TRBV25-1,NA,CASSPSGTYEQYF,TGTGCCAGCAGTCCTAGCGGGACCTACGAGCAGTACTTC
NA,TRBJ2-7,TRBV2,NA,CASSDYRVVFEQYF,TGTGCCAGCAGTGATTACAGGGTCGTCTTCGAGCAGTACTTC
NA,TRBJ2-7,TRBV6-4,NA,CASSDSEYEQYF,TGTGCCAGCAGTGACTCCGAGTACGAGCAGTACTTC
NA,TRBJ2-1,TRBV18,NA,CASSPPSAGKEQFF,TGTGCCAGCTCACCACCGAGTGCGGGCAAGGAGCAGTTCTTC
NA,TRBJ1-1,TRBV5-1,NA,CASSLDGGRNTEAFF,TGCGCCAGCAGCTTGGATGGGGGCCGGAACACTGAAGCTTTCTTT
NA,TRBJ1-1,TRBV11-1,NA,CASSSKRGLNTEAFF,TGTGCCAGCAGCTCGAAACGGGGGTTGAACACTGAAGCTTTCTTT
NA,TRBJ2-5,TRBV18,NA,CASSGNSGETQYF,TGTGCCAGCTCAGGTAATAGCGGTGAGACCCAGTACTTC
TRBD2,TRBJ2-1,TRBV29-1,NA,CSVVGVAGYNEQFF,TGCAGCGTTGTGGGGGTAGCGGGGTACAATGAGCAGTTCTTC
TRBD1,TRBJ1-2,TRBV6-1,NA,CASSEALGTGAYGYTF,TGTGCCAGCAGTGAAGCGCTAGGGACAGGGGCGTATGGCTACACCTTC
NA,TRBJ1-3,TRBV9,NA,CASNGAGNTIYF,TGTGCCAGCAACGGGGCTGGAAACACCATATATTTT
NA,TRBJ2-1,TRBV5-1,NA,CASSFGGRYNEQFF,TGCGCCAGCAGCTTCGGAGGGCGCTACAATGAGCAGTTCTTC
TRBD1,TRBJ2-4,TRBV7-9,once,CASSLTGTGRDIQYF,TGTGCCAGCAGCTTGACCGGGACAGGCCGGGACATTCAGTACTTC
TRBD2,TRBJ2-1,TRBV5-1,NA,CASGLAGGYNEQFF,TGCGCCAGCGGACTAGCGGGGGGCTACAATGAGCAGTTCTTC
NA,TRBJ1-5,TRBV19,few,CASKQGISNQPQHF,TGTGCCAGTAAACAGGGTATTAGCAATCAGCCCCAGCATTTT
TRBD1,TRBJ1-1,TRBV28,NA,CASSPGQGSTEAFF,TGTGCCAGCAGTCCTGGACAGGGGTCCACTGAAGCTTTCTTT
TRBD1,TRBJ1-1,TRBV30,few,CAWGQGNTEAFF,TGTGCCTGGGGACAGGGTAACACTGAAGCTTTCTTT